Listed here is a single T cell receptor (beta chain). The antigen is undetermined. This entry comes from a study of OX40 agonist ivuxolimab in advanced cancers. The wider study: With a range of roughly 23 to 85, age averaged 60 years, and more than 75% were male. Study observations and caveats: Expanded clones were, on average, more numerous among CD8+ T cells than CD4+.

Blood draws occurred at baseline, cycle 4 day 1, and cycle 7 day 1. Produced via immunoSEQ multiplex PCR; TCRdb's table is partial and in-frame only. The sample lists 63,000 or so clones, 85% to 90% occurring once. This CDR3 is 14 amino acids long. From germline, CDR1 is LNHDA and CDR2 SQIVND (reference sequence). V shed 2 bases, J shed 7 bases, and the junction held 7 bases outside the gene matches. This sequence joins TRBV19 and TRBJ2-5; the match to TRBD2 covers 7 bases. This TCR derives from an adult with an advanced solid tumor such as melanoma, head and neck, liver or kidney cancer. The sequenced sample was CD4+ or CD8+ T cells sorted from blood, obtained in a trial of the OX40 agonist ivuxolimab. The CDR3 here is CASSISGDPPTQYF. In DNA form, the CDR3 reads TGTGCCAGTAGTATAAGCGGGGACCCCCCGACCCAGTACTTC.